These T cell receptor beta chains were read from a single sample in a study of vaccination and CD4 T cells after COVID-19. Each CDR3 protein is one row after TCRdb ran MiXCR on the PCR reads. The sample lists fewer than 30,000 distinct CDR3 sequences, approximately 66% occurring once. Their antigens remain unidentified. The material was CD4+ T cells from blood, cultured in vitro, obtained after SARS-CoV-2 vaccination. These receptors were obtained from a human donor who received a COVID-19 vaccine. CDR3s include the opening cysteine and the closing phenylalanine or tryptophan. A D gene is named only where the DNA matches it firmly. Size is omitted from some rows. Given values are once, few, many or a class for expanded clones.

d_call clone_size j_call v_call cdr3_nt cdr3_aa
. . TRBJ2-7 TRBV19 TGTGCCAGTAGTATCTCATTCGGGCAGGGCGACTACGAGCAGTACTTC CASSISFGQGDYEQYF
TRBD1 . TRBJ1-2 TRBV19 TGTGCCAGTAGTTGGACAGGGGGGGGTGGCTACACCTTC CASSWTGGGGYTF
TRBD2 once TRBJ2-7 TRBV5-1 TGCGCCAGCAGCCCCTCGACTAGCGGGATAAGCTACGAGCAGTACTTC CASSPSTSGISYEQYF
TRBD1 . TRBJ1-4 TRBV2 TGTGCCAGCAGTACGACAGGGAGTGAAAAACTGTTTTTT CASSTTGSEKLFF
. . TRBJ1-6 TRBV6-1 TGTGCCAGCAGTCGTGCCAGCCAGCCCCTCCACTTT CASSRASQPLHF
. . TRBJ2-3 TRBV7-2 TGTGCCAGCAGCTACAGTAGCGGCGGCACAGATACGCAGTATTTT CASSYSSGGTDTQYF
TRBD1 . TRBJ2-1 TRBV10-1 TGCGCCAGCAGTGAGTCGTCGCAGGGGGCGGGTGAGCAGTTCTTC CASSESSQGAGEQFF
TRBD1 . TRBJ2-3 TRBV12-5 TGTGCTAGTGGATTGAGGACAGGGGGATGGAATACGCAGTATTTT CASGLRTGGWNTQYF
TRBD1 . TRBJ2-1 TRBV4-1 TGCGCCAGCAGCCGTGACAGGGCTCGGGCGGAGCAGTTCTTC CASSRDRARAEQFF
TRBD2 . TRBJ2-5 TRBV7-6 TGTGCCAGCAGCTTTGAGCGGGGGGGGGCGGAGACCCAGTACTTC CASSFERGGAETQYF
TRBD2 . TRBJ2-3 TRBV20-1 TGCAGTGCTATGACGGGACTAGACGGTTCAGATACGCAGTATTTT CSAMTGLDGSDTQYF
. . TRBJ1-6 TRBV7-9 TGTGCCAGCAGCTTGGATAATTCTAAGAATTCACCCCTCCACTTT CASSLDNSKNSPLHF
TRBD2 . TRBJ2-7 TRBV27 TGTGCCAGCAGTAGGTCTAGCGGGGGAGCCTACGAGCAGTACTTC CASSRSSGGAYEQYF
. . TRBJ2-3 TRBV20-1 TGCAGTGCTAGGGGGAGGACAGCTAGCACAGATACGCAGTATTTT CSARGRTASTDTQYF
. . TRBJ2-7 TRBV11-3 TGTGCCAGCAACCTTGGACAGACCTCCTACGAGCAGTACTTC CASNLGQTSYEQYF
. few TRBJ2-5 TRBV21-1 TGTGCCAGCAGCAAAGCCCCTGCGGGGGGGCGAGAGACCCAGTACTTC CASSKAPAGGRETQYF
. . TRBJ1-5 TRBV19 TGTGCCAGTAGTAAGGTACCGGGGAATAATCAGCCCCAGCATTTT CASSKVPGNNQPQHF
TRBD2 . TRBJ2-7 TRBV10-3 TGTGCCATCAGTAGCCCCCCACTAGCGATCCTCTACGAGCAGTACTTC CAISSPPLAILYEQYF
TRBD2 few TRBJ2-3 TRBV20-1 TGCAGTGCTAGAGATTCGAGGCGGGGGGGCACCACAGATACGCAGTATTTT CSARDSRRGGTTDTQYF
. . TRBJ2-7 TRBV2 TGTGCCAGCATGCCCGTCTTCTCCTACGAGCAGTACTTC CASMPVFSYEQYF
TRBD2 few TRBJ2-5 TRBV24-1 TGTGCCACCATACGTCGCGGCTCGGCGGGGGAAGAGACCCAGTACTTC CATIRRGSAGEETQYF
. . TRBJ1-6 TRBV27 TGTGCCAGCAGTCTGCAGGGTCGAGAGGGGGGTTCACCCCTCCACTTT CASSLQGREGGSPLHF
TRBD2 . TRBJ2-5 TRBV12-3/TRBV12-4 TGTGCCAGCAGTTTAGGCGGGGGGGCTCGGAGGGTGCAAGAGACCCAGTACTTC CASSLGGGARRVQETQYF
TRBD2 . TRBJ2-5 TRBV7-2 TGTGCCAGCAGCCCGGGGGGGGCTCGGGAGACCCAGTACTTC CASSPGGARETQYF
TRBD2 once TRBJ2-3 TRBV5-1 TGCGCCAGCAGCGCGGGGGGGCCGGGAGATACGCAGTATTTT CASSAGGPGDTQYF
. . TRBJ1-2 TRBV6-4 TGTGCCAGCAGTGACTCGGACGGAAACTATGGCTACACCTTC CASSDSDGNYGYTF
TRBD1 . TRBJ1-1 TRBV19 TGTGCCAGTAGTATGAGAGGACAGGCCGGGACTGAAGCTTTCTTT CASSMRGQAGTEAFF
. once TRBJ1-2 TRBV30 TGTGCCGGAACCAGTCTAGGGCTCCGGTTTGGCGGCTACACCTTC CAGTSLGLRFGGYTF
. . TRBJ1-6 TRBV30 TGTGCCTGGAGGGGGAGGCCCTATAATTCACCCCTCCACTTT CAWRGRPYNSPLHF
. . TRBJ2-3 TRBV29-1 TGCACCGCGAGGCGGGGAACCACAGATACGCAGTATTTT CTARRGTTDTQYF
. few TRBJ2-7 TRBV21-1 TGTGCCAGCAGCGCCCGTCCTTCCCTGAGGAACGAGCAGTACTTC CASSARPSLRNEQYF
TRBD1 . TRBJ2-2 TRBV4-2 TGTGCCAGCAGCCTTATGGACAGGGACACCGGGGAGCTGTTTTTT CASSLMDRDTGELFF
TRBD1 . TRBJ2-1 TRBV27 TGTGCCAGCAGTTTATGGGGGACAGGGATCAATGAGCAGTTCTTC CASSLWGTGINEQFF
. few TRBJ1-4 TRBV6-5 TGTGCCAGCAGTTACTCGACAGAAGATAATGAAAAACTGTTTTTT CASSYSTEDNEKLFF
. few TRBJ1-5 TRBV12-3/TRBV12-4 TGTGCCAGCAGTTTTTCCACAGGGTTTCAGCCCCAGCATTTT CASSFSTGFQPQHF
. . TRBJ2-3 TRBV20-1 TGCAGTGCTAGAGACCCCCGATTAAGCACAGATACGCAGTATTTT CSARDPRLSTDTQYF
. . TRBJ2-5 TRBV24-1 TGTGCCACCAGTGATGGCGGCGGAGGCCGAGAGACCCAGTACTTC CATSDGGGGRETQYF
. . TRBJ2-7 TRBV6-1 TGTGCCAGCAGACAAAGGGGGGACACTGGGGAGCAGTACTTC CASRQRGDTGEQYF
TRBD1 . TRBJ2-1 TRBV7-3 TGTGCCAGCAGCTATACGGGACAGGGCGGAAGTGAGCAGTTCTTC CASSYTGQGGSEQFF
. . TRBJ2-2 TRBV30 TGTGCCTGGAGTGTTAGGAACACCGGGGAGCTGTTTTTT CAWSVRNTGELFF
. . TRBJ2-1 TRBV20-1 TGCAGTGCTAGTACCGGGGGTCTGAATGAGCAGTTCTTC CSASTGGLNEQFF
. . TRBJ1-5 TRBV12-3/TRBV12-4 TGTGCCAGCAGTTTAAGACTCCAGCCCCAGCATTTT CASSLRLQPQHF
. hyperexpanded TRBJ2-5 TRBV25-1 TGTGCCAGCAGTGAACCGAGGGGGGCAGGAGAGACCCAGTACTTC CASSEPRGAGETQYF
. once TRBJ1-5 TRBV5-5 TGTGCCAGCAGCTTGGAAAGGAGGCAGCCCCAGCATTTT CASSLERRQPQHF
. once TRBJ2-1 TRBV20-1 TGCAGTGCTAGAGATGGGGCACATGGTGAGCAGTTCTTC CSARDGAHGEQFF
TRBD1 few TRBJ1-5 TRBV19 TGTGCCAGTGGCATGAACAGGGGGCGCAATCAGCCCCAGCATTTT CASGMNRGRNQPQHF
. . TRBJ2-2 TRBV20-1 TGCAGTGCTAGAGCGGGCCTCGGAACCGGGGAGCTGTTTTTT CSARAGLGTGELFF
. . TRBJ2-3 TRBV20-1 TGCAGTGCTAGACTAAGCACAGATACGCAGTATTTT CSARLSTDTQYF
. . TRBJ1-2 TRBV12-3/TRBV12-4 TGTGCCAGCAGTTTAGGGTTCTCTGGCTACACCTTC CASSLGFSGYTF
. . TRBJ1-2 TRBV2 TGTGCCAGCACCCGGGCAGCTAACTATGGCTACACCTTC CASTRAANYGYTF
TRBD1 . TRBJ2-3 TRBV5-1 TGCGCCAGCAGCGCTTGGACAGGAACAGATACGCAGTATTTT CASSAWTGTDTQYF
TRBD2 once TRBJ2-7 TRBV6-1 TGTGCCAGCAGTGAAGCGCCGAGACTAGCCTCCAACGAGCAGTACTTC CASSEAPRLASNEQYF
. . TRBJ1-1 TRBV11-3 TGTGCCAGCAGCTTAACTTGGGGCCAAAACACTGAAGCTTTCTTT CASSLTWGQNTEAFF
TRBD1 . TRBJ2-3 TRBV19 TGTGCCAGTAGTGGGACGACAGGGCTTAGCACAGATACGCAGTATTTT CASSGTTGLSTDTQYF
. . TRBJ1-4 TRBV30 TGTGCCTGGAGTGGACTAGTCTGGCCGCACGCAACTAATGAAAAACTGTTTTTT CAWSGLVWPHATNEKLFF
. few TRBJ1-1 TRBV10-2 TGCGCCAGCAGTGATCATATCGGGACACTCGTGGGGGGAACTGAAGCTTTCTTT CASSDHIGTLVGGTEAFF
. . TRBJ2-7 TRBV5-4 TGTGCCAGCAGATCCGGGCCAAGCTCGATCGAGCAGTACTTC CASRSGPSSIEQYF
TRBD2 . TRBJ2-5 TRBV7-2 TGTGCCAGCAGCCAATTCCTAGCGGGCCTAGGGGGGGAGACCCAGTACTTC CASSQFLAGLGGETQYF
. . TRBJ2-5 TRBV24-1 TGTGCCACCAGTGGAGGGGGGCGGGGGTCGGAGACCCAGTACTTC CATSGGGRGSETQYF
. . TRBJ2-5 TRBV11-1 TGTGCCAGCAGCTTTACCCGGCTAGTTATCCGGGAGACCCAGTACTTC CASSFTRLVIRETQYF